This T cell receptor beta chain came from a study of spatial heterogeneity in lung cancer. TCRdb re-called the 5' RACE reads with MiXCR, one entry per CDR3 protein. The sample holds more than 4,000 distinct CDR3 sequences, around 6.7% seen once. Study-wide results and limits: Mutation counts in tumors were tracked by counts of expanded intratumoral alpha and beta TCRs.

This clonotype was counted at least ten times. Antigen unknown. The CDR3 runs 13 residues. Trimming removed 3 bases at V and 4 bases at J, with 8 bases between. Per the germline V gene, CDR1 is KGHDR and CDR2 is SFDVKD. Indicated time point: sample taken at primary tumor resection. Patients with untreated early-stage non-small cell lung cancer, numbering more than 55, were the donors. This clonotype originated in a male donor with early-stage non-small cell lung cancer. The chain carries TRBV24-1 and TRBJ2-5; D not certain. The sequenced sample was lung tumor tissue, obtained at surgery. CDR3 residues: CATSDVRAETQYF. Here the CDR3 DNA reads TGTGCCACCAGTGATGTCCGGGCAGAGACCCAGTACTTC.